This T cell receptor beta chain came from a study of OX40 agonist ivuxolimab in advanced cancers. This clone showed up just once. Here immunoSEQ multiplex PCR was the method, and the copy in TCRdb shows in-frame clones only, minus some. The repertoire holds about 15,000 clones, with 75% to 95% as singletons. The V and J ends lost 5 bases and 2 bases respectively, with 18 bases between them. Per the germline V gene, CDR1 is SGHTA and CDR2 is FQGNSA. The CDR3 spans 16 residues. The source material was CD4+ or CD8+ T cells sorted from blood, sampled in a trial of the OX40 agonist ivuxolimab. The receptor was isolated from an adult with an advanced solid tumor such as melanoma, head and neck, liver or kidney cancer. V gene TRBV7-2 combines with J gene TRBJ1-1; D is unclear. CDR3 coding DNA: TGTGCCAGCAGCGTCCCTTACGGGCTTGGAAACACTGAAGCTTTCTTT. It yields the protein CASSVPYGLGNTEAFF.